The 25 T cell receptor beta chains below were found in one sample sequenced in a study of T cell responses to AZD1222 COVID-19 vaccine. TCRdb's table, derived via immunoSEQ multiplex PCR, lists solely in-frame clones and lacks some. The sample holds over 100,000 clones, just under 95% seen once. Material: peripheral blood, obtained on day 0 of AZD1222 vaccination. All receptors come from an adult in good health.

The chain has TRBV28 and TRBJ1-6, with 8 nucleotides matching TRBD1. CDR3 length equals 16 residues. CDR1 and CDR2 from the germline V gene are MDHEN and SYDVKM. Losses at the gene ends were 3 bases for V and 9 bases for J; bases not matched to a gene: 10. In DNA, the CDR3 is TGTGCCAGCAGTTTGTCTAGCAGGGGGCAGGGTTCACCCCTCCACTTT. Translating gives CASSLSSRGQGSPLHF.

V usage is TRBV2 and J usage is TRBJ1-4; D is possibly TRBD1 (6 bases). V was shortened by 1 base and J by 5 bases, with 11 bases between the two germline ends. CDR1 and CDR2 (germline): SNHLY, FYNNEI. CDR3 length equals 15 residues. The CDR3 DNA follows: TGTGCCAGCAGTGAAGAAGGACAGAAAAATGAAAAACTGTTTTTT. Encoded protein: CASSEEGQKNEKLFF.

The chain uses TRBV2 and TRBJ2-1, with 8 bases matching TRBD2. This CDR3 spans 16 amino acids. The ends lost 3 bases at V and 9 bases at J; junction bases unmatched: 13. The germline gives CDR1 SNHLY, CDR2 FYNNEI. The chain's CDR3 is CASSDLTGGPSGEQFF. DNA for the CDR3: TGTGCCAGCAGTGATTTGACGGGAGGGCCCTCGGGTGAGCAGTTCTTC.

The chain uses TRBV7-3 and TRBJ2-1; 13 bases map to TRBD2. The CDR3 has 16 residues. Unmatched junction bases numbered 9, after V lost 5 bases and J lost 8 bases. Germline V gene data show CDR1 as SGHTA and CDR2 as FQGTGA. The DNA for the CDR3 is TGTGCCAGCAGCCCCGAACTAGCGGGAGGGGTTGATGAGCAGTTCTTC. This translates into CASSPELAGGVDEQFF.

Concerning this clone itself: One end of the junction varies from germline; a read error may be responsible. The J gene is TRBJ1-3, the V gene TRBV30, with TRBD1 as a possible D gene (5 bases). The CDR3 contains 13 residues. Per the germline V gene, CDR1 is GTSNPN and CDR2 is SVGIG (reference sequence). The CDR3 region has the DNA TGTGCCTGGAGTGTAGGACCGGGACGGAGTGCTGATTTT. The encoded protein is CAWSVGPGRSADF.

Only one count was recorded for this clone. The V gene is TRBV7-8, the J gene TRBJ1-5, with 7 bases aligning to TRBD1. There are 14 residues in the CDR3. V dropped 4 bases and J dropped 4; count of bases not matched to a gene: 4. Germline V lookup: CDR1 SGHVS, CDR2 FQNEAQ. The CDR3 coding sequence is TGTGCCAGCAGCTCACCGACAGGGAATCAGCCCCAGCATTTT. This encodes CASSSPTGNQPQHF.

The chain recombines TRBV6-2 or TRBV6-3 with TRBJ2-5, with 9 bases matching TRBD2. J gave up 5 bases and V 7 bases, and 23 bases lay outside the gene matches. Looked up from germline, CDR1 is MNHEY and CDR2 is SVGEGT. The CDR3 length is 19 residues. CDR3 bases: TGTGCCAGCATCCCAAAAGGCTCCGTTAGCGGGAGCCGAAGGGAGACCCAGTACTTC. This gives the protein CASIPKGSVSGSRRETQYF.

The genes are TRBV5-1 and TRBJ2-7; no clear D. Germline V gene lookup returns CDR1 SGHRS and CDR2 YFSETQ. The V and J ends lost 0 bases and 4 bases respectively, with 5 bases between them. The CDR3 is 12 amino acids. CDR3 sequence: CASSLDLYEQYF. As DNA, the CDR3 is TGCGCCAGCAGCTTGGACCTTTACGAGCAGTACTTC.

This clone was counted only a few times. CDR3 nucleotides: TGTGCCAGCAGTTTAGCGGTTCGCTCCTACGAGCAGTACTTC. Translation gives CASSLAVRSYEQYF. The chain carries TRBV27 and TRBJ2-7; D gene unclear. V was pared by 2 bases and J by 0 bases, with 8 bases between. Germline CDR1 is MNHEY and CDR2 is SMNVEV (reference sequence). This CDR3 region has 14 residues.

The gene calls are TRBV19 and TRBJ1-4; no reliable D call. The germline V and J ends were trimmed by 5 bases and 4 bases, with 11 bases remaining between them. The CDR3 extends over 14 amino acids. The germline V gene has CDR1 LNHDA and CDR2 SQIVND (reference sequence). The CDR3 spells CASSWSVGNEKLFF. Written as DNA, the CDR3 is TGTGCCAGTAGTTGGTCAGTAGGTAATGAAAAACTGTTTTTT.

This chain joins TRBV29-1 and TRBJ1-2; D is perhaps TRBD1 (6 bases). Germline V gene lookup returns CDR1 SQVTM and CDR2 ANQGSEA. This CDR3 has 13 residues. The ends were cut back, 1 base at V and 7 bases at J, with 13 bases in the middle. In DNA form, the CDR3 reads TGCAGCGTTGAAGCCCAGGGGCACGCTGGCTACACCTTC. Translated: CSVEAQGHAGYTF.

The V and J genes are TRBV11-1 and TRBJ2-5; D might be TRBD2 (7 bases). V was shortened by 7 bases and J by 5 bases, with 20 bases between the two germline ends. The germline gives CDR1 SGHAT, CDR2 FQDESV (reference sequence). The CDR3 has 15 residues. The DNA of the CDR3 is TGTGCCAGCACCCGGCGGGGGCTACCCGGGGAGACCCAGTACTTC. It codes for CASTRRGLPGETQYF. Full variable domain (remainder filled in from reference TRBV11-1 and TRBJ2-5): EAEVAQSPRYKITEKSQAVAFWCDPISGHATLYWYRQILGQGPELLVQFQDESVVDDSQLPKDRFSAERLKGVDSTLKIQPAELGDSAMYLCASTRRGLPGETQYFGPGTRLLVL.

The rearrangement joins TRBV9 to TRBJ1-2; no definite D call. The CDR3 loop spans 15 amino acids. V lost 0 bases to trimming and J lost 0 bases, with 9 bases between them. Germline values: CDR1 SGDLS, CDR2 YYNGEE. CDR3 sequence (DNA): TGTGCCAGCAGCGTAGGAGGTTCTCCTAACTATGGCTACACCTTC. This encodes CASSVGGSPNYGYTF.

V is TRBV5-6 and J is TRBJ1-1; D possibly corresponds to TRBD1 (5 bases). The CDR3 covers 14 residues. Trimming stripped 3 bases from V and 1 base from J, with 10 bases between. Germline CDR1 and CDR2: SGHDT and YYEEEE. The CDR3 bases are TGTGCCAGCAGCTCATTTAGGGGGAACACTGAAGCTTTCTTT. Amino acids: CASSSFRGNTEAFF. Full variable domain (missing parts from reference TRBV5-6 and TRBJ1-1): DAGVTQSPTHLIKTRGQQVTLRCSPKSGHDTVSWYQQALGQGPQFIFQYYEEEERQRGNFPDRFSGHQFPNYSSELNVNALLLGDSALYLCASSSFRGNTEAFFGQGTRLTVV.

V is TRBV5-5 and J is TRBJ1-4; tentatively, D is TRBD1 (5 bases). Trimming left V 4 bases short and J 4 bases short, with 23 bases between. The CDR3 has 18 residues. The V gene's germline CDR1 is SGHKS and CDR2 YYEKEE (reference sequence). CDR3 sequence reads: CASSPLLPRDGINEKLFF. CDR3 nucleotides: TGTGCCAGCAGCCCGCTCTTGCCTCGGGACGGGATTAATGAAAAACTGTTTTTT.

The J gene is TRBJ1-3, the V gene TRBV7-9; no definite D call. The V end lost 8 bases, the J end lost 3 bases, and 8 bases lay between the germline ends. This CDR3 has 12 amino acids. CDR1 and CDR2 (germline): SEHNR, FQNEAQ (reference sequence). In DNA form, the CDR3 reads TGTGCCAGCGTGGCAAATGGAAACACCATATATTTT. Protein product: CASVANGNTIYF.

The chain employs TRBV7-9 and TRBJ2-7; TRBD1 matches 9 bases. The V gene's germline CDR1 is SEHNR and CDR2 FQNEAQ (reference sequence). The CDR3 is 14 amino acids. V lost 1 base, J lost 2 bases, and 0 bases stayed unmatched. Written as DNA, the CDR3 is TGTGCCAGCAGCTTAGGACAGGGGGCCTACGAGCAGTACTTC. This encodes CASSLGQGAYEQYF.

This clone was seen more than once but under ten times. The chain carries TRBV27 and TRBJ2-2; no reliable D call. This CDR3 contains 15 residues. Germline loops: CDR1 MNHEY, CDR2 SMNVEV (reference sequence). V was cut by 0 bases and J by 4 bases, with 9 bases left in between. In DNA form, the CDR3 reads TGTGCCAGCAGTTTATCGGATCTTCTCACCGGGGAGCTGTTTTTT. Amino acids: CASSLSDLLTGELFF.

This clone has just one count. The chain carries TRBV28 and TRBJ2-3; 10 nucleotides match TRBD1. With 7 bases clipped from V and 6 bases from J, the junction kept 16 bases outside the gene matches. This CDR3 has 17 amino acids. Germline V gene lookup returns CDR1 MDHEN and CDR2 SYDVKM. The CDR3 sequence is CASNPPPGQGHPDTQYF. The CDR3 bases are TGTGCCAGCAACCCACCACCGGGACAGGGGCACCCCGATACGCAGTATTTT.

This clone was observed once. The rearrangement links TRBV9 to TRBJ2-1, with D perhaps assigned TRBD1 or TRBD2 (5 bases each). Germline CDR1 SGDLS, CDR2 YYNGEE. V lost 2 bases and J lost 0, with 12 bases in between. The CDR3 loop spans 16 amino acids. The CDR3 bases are TGTGCCAGCAGCGTCTCCCTAGGGACCTCCTACAATGAGCAGTTCTTC. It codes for CASSVSLGTSYNEQFF.

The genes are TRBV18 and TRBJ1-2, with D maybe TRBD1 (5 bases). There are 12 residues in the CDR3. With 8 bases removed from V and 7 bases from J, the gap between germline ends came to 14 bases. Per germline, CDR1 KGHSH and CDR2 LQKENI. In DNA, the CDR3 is TGTGCCAGCCCGACAGCCGGAGGTGGCTACACCTTC. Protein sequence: CASPTAGGGYTF.

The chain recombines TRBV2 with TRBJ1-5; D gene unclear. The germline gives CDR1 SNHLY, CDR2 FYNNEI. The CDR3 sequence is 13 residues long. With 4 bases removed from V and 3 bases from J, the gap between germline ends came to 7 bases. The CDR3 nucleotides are TGTGCCAGCAGTGTAGTCCCCAATCAGCCCCAGCATTTT. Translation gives CASSVVPNQPQHF.

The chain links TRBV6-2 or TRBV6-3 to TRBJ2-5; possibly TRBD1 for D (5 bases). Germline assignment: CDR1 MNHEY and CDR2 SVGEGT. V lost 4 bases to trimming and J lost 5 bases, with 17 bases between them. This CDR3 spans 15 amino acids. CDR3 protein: CASSSPNIAGETQYF. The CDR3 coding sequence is TGTGCCAGCAGTTCACCTAACATAGCAGGGGAGACCCAGTACTTC.

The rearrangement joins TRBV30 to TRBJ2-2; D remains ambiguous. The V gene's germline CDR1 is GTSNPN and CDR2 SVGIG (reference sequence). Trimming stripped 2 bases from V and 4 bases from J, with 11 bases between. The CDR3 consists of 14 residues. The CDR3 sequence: CAWSPLTGTGELFF. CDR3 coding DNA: TGTGCCTGGAGTCCTCTGACGGGCACCGGGGAGCTGTTTTTT.

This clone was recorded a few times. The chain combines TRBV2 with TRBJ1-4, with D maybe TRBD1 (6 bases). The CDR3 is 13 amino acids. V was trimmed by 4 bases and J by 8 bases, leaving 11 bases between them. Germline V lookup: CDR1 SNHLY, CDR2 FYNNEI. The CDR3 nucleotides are TGTGCCAGCAGTGTCGGACAGCTGGAAAAACTGTTTTTT. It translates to CASSVGQLEKLFF.